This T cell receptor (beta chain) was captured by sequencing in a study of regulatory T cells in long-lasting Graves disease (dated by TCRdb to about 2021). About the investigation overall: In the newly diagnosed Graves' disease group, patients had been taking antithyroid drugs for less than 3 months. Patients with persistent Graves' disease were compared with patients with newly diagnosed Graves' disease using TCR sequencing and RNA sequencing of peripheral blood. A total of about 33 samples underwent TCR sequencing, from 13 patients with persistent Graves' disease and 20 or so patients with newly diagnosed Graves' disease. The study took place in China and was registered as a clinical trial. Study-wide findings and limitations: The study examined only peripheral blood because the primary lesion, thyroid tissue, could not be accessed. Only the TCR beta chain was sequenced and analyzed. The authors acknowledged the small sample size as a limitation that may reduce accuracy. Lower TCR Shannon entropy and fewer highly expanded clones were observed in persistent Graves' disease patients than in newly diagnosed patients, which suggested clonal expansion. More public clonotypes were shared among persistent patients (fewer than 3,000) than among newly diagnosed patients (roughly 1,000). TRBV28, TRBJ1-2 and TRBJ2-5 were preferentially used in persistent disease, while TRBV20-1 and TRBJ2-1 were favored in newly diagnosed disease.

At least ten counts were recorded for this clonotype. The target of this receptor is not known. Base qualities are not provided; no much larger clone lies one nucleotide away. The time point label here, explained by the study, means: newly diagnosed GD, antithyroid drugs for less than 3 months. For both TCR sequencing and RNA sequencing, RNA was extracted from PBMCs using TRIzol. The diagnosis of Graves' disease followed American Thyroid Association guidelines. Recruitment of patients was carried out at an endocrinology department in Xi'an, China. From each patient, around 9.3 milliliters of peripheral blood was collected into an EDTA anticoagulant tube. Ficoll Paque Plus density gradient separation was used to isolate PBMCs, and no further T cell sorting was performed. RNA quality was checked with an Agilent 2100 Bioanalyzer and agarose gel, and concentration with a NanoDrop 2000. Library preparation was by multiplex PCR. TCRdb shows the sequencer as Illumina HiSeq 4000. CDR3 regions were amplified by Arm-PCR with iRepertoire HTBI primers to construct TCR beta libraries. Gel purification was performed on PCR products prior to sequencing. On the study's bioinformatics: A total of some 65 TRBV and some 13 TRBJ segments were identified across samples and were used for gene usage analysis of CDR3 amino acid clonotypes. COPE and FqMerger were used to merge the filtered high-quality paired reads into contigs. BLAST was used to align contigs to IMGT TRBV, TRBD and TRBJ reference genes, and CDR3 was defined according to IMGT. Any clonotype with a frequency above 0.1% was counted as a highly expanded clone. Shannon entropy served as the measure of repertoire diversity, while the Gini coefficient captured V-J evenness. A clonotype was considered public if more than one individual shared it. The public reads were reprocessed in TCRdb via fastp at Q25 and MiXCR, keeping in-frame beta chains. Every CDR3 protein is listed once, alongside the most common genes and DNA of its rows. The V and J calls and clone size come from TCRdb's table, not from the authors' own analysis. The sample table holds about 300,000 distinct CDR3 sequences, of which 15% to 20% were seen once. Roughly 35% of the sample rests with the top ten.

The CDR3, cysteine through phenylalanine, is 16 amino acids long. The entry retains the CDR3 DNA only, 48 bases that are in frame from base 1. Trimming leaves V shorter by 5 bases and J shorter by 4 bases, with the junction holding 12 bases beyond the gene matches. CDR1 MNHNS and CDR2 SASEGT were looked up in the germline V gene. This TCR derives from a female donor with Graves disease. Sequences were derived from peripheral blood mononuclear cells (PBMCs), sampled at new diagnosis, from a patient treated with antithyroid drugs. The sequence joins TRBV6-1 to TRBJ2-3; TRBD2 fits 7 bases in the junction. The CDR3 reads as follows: CASSMITGGPADTQYF. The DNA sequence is TGTGCCAGCAGTATGATCACGGGAGGCCCGGCAGATACGCAGTATTTT.